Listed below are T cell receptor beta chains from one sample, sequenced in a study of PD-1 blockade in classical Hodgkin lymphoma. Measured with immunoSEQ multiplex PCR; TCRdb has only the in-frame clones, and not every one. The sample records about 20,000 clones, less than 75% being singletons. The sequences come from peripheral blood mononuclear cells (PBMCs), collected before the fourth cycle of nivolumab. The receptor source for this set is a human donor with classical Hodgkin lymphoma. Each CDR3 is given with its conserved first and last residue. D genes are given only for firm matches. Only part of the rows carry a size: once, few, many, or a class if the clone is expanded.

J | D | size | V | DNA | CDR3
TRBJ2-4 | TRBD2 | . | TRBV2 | TGTGCCAGCTTCGTTGGTCGGACTAGCGGGAGGGTGAACATTCAGTACTTC | CASFVGRTSGRVNIQYF
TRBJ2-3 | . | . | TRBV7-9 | TGTGCCAGCAGCGCCCTAGGGAGTACGCAGTATTTT | CASSALGSTQYF
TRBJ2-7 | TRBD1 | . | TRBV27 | TGTGCCAGCAGCACACGGACAGGGGGTTCCTACGAGCAGTACTTC | CASSTRTGGSYEQYF
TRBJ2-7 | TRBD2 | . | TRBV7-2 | TGTGCCAGCAGCCCAGTAGCGGGACTAGGGTACGAGCAGTACTTC | CASSPVAGLGYEQYF
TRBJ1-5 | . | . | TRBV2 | TGTGCCAGCAGTCGACAGGCACGACAGCCCCAGCATTTT | CASSRQARQPQHF
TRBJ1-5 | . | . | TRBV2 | TGTGCCAGCAGTGAACCCAGGGCCCGCAATCAGCCCCAGCATTTT | CASSEPRARNQPQHF
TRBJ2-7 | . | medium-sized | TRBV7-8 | TGTGCCAGCAGCTTACCCGGGCAGGCTTCCTACGAGCAGTACTTC | CASSLPGQASYEQYF
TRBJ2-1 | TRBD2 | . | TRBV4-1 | TGCGCCAGCAGCCCTCAGGCCGGCAGCGGGAGCCTCAATGAGCAGTTCTTC | CASSPQAGSGSLNEQFF
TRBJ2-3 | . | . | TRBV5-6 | TGTGCCAGCAGCTTGGCAGGATACACAGATACGCAGTATTTT | CASSLAGYTDTQYF
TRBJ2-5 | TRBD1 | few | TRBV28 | TGTGCCAGCAGCCCCTCACAGGGGCCCCAACCCCAAGAGACCCAGTACTTC | CASSPSQGPQPQETQYF
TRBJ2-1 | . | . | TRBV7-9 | TGTGCCAGCAGCTTTCCGACTAGAGACAATGAGCAGTTCTTC | CASSFPTRDNEQFF
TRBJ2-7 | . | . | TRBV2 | TGTGCCAGCAGTGAGGCTAGCGAGAGGGACGAGCAGTACTTC | CASSEASERDEQYF
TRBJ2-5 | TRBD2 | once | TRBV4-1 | TGCGCCAGCAGCCAAGGACTAGCGGGAGTGCCCCTCCAAGAGACCCAGTACTTC | CASSQGLAGVPLQETQYF
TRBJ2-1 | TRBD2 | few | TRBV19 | TGTGCCAGTAGTGAACTAGCGGGAGGGTACAATGAGCAGTTCTTC | CASSELAGGYNEQFF
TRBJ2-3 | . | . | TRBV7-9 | TGTGCCAGCAGTTCTAACCAGGGAGATACGCAGTATTTT | CASSSNQGDTQYF
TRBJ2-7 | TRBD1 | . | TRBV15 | TGTGCCACCAGCAGAGCTGACAGGGTCTACGAGCAGTACTTC | CATSRADRVYEQYF
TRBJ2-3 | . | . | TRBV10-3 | TGTGCCATCAGTGATGGGACGATCACCACAGATACGCAGTATTTT | CAISDGTITTDTQYF
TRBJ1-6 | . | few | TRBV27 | TGTGCCAGCAGCTCCCTCGGGTCCGGTTCACCCCTCCACTTT | CASSSLGSGSPLHF
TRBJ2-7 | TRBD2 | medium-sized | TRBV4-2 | TGTGCCAGCAGCCAAGAGGGACTAGCCTACGAGCAGTACTTC | CASSQEGLAYEQYF
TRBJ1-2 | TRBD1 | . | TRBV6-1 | TGTGCCAGCAGTGTGGGACAGATGCTAAACTATGGCTACACCTTC | CASSVGQMLNYGYTF
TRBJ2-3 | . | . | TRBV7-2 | TGTGCCAGCAGCTCGACCCAATCAGATACGCAGTATTTT | CASSSTQSDTQYF
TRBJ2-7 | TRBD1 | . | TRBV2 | TGTGCCAGCAGACCTCGGGGGGACAGGGTCTACGAGCAGTACTTC | CASRPRGDRVYEQYF
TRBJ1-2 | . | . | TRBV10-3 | TGTGCCATCAGTGATGGGCGGCTTCTCGATGGCTACACCTTC | CAISDGRLLDGYTF
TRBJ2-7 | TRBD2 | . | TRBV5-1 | TGCGCCAGCAGCTTGGGCGGACTAGCGGGAGCTGGCCACGAGCAGTACTTC | CASSLGGLAGAGHEQYF
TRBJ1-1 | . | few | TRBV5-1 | TGCGCCAGCAGCTTAAACACTGAAGCTTTCTTT | CASSLNTEAFF
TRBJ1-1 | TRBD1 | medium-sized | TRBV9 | TGTGCCAGCAGCGCAAACCCCCGGACAGGGGGCATCACTGAAGCTTTCTTT | CASSANPRTGGITEAFF
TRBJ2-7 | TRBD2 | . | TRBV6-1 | TGTGCCAGCAGTGCGGGACTAGCGGGGGGGGCCTACGAGCAGTACTTC | CASSAGLAGGAYEQYF
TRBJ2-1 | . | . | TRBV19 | TGTGCCAGTAGTATCTCGGCGAGCTCCTACAATGAGCAGTTCTTC | CASSISASSYNEQFF
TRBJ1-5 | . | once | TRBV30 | TGTGCCTGGTCGGAGGGAAGCAATCAGCCCCAGCATTTT | CAWSEGSNQPQHF
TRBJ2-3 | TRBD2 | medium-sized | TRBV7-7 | TGTGCTAGCAGCTTACTAGCGGAGTCAGATACGCAGTATTTT | CASSLLAESDTQYF
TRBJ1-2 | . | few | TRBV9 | TGTGCCAGCAGCGTAGAAGACCACCCGAACTATGGCTACACCTTC | CASSVEDHPNYGYTF
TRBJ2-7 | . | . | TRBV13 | TGTGCCAGCAGCTTGGCCGGTATTAGCGAGCAGTACTTC | CASSLAGISEQYF
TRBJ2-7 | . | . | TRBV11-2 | TGTGCCAGCAGCTTAGAGGGAGGGGGGCAGGTCTACGAGCAGTACTTC | CASSLEGGGQVYEQYF
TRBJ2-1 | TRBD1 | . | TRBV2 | TGTGCCAGCAGGGGGACAGGGACTGAGCAGTTCTTC | CASRGTGTEQFF
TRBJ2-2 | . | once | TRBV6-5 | TGTGCCAGCAGTTATGAGGCAGCTAACACCGGGGAGCTGTTTTTT | CASSYEAANTGELFF
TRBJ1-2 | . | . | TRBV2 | TGTGCCAGCAGTGGGGGGGCACTATGGAGCTACACCTTC | CASSGGALWSYTF
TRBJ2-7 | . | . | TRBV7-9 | TGTGCCAGCAGCAGGCGAGTCCACGAGCAGTACTTC | CASSRRVHEQYF
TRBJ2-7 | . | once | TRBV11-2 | TGTGCCAGCAGCTTAGCTGTCAACGAGCAGTACTTC | CASSLAVNEQYF
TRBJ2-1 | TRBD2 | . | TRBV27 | TGTGCCAGCAGTCTGACGAGCGGGAGGTCCCCCAATGAGCAGTTCTTC | CASSLTSGRSPNEQFF
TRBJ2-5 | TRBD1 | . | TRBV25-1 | TGTGCCAGCAGCTCGACAGGGCAGAAGACCCAGTACTTC | CASSSTGQKTQYF
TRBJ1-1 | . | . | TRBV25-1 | TGTGCCAGCAGTGAAGGGAACACTGAAGCTTTCTTT | CASSEGNTEAFF
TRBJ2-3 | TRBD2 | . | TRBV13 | TGTGCCAGCAGCTTGGGGTACGGGACTAGTGGCCGCGGCACAGATACGCAGTATTTT | CASSLGYGTSGRGTDTQYF
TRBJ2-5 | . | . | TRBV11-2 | TGTGCCAGCAGCTTAGATTGGACGGACCTCCAGCAGTACTTC | CASSLDWTDLQQYF
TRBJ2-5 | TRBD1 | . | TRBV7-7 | TGTGCCAGCAGCTTAGTCTATACAGGGGAAGAGACCCAGTACTTC | CASSLVYTGEETQYF
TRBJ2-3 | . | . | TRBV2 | TGTGCCAGCAGTGCAGCTCCGGGACTGGACACAGATACGCAGTATTTT | CASSAAPGLDTDTQYF
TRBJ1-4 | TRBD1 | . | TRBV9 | TGTGCCAGCAGCCCCGGGACAGCTAATGAAAAACTGTTTTTT | CASSPGTANEKLFF
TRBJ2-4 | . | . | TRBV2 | TGTGCCAGCAGAGATGGGCGGGACAGTCAGTACTTC | CASRDGRDSQYF
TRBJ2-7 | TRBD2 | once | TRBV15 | TGTGCCACCAGCAGAGATCCCTTAGCGGGAGAGCGGGAGCAGTACTTC | CATSRDPLAGEREQYF
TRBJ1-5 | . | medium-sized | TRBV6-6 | TGTGCCAGCAGTGTACTTGGACAGCCAAATCAGCCCCAGCATTTT | CASSVLGQPNQPQHF
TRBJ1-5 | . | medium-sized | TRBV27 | TGTGCCAGCAGTTTCACACGGGGGCAGCCCCAGCATTTT | CASSFTRGQPQHF
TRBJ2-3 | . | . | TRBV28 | TGTGCCAGCAGTTTCAAGCCATGGGCTAGCACAGATACGCAGTATTTT | CASSFKPWASTDTQYF